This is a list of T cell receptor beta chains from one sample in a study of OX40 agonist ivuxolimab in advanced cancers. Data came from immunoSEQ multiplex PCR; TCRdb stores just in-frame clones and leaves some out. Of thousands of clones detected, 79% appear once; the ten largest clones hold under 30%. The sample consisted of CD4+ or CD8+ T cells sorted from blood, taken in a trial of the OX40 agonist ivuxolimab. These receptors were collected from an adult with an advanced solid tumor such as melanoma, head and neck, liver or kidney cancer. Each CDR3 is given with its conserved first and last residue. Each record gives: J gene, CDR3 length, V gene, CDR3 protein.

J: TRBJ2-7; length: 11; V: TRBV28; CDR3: CASRFNYEQYF
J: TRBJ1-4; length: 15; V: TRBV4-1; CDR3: CASSQENSSNEKLFF
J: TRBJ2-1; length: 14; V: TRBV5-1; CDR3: CASSLDGSQNEQFF
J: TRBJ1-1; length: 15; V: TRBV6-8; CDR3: CASSIFLDGNTEAFF
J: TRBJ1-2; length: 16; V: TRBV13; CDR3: CASSLTIGTWDYGYTF
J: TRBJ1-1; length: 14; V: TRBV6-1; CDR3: CASGDRGVSTEAFF
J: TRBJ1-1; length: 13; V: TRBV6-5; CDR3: CASSPTGNTEAFF
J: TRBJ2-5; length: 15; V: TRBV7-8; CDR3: CASSLVAGFQETQYF
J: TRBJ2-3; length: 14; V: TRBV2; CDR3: CASSYSGSTDTQYF
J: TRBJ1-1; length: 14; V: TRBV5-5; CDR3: CASSLVVSRPEAFF
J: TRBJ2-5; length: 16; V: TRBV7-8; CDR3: CASSLWPRGEGETQYF
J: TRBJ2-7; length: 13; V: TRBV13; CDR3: CASSLNSGYEQYF
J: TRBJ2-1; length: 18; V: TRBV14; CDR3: CASSQGLAGGTTYNEQFF
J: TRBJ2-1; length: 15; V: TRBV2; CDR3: CASSDTQSGGNEQFF
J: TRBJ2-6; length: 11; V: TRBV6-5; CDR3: CASAGANVLTF
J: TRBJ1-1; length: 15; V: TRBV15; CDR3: CATSRLGQGYTEAFF
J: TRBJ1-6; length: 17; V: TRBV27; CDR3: CASSLGSTPTVGSPLHF
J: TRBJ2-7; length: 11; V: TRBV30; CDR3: CALEHGYEQYF
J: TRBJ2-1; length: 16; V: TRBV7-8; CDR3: CASSGRVAGLYNEQFF
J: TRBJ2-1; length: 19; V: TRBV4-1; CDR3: CASSQDWAGRISSYNEQFF
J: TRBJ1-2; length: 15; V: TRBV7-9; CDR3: CASSLILQGKGGYTF
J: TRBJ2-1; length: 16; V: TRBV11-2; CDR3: CASSFLGGSGGDEQFF
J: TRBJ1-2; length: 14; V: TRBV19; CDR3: CASSIFRTGSGYTF
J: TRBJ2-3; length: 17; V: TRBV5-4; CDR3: CASSLAVGGGPTDTQYF
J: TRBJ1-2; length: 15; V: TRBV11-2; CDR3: CASSLQPTVGDGYTF
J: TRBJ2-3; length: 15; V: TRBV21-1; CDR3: CASRGTGSGTDTQYF
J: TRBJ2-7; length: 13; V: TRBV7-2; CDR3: CASSLPDSYEQYF
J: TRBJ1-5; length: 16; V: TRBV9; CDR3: CASNSNLELGVQPQHF
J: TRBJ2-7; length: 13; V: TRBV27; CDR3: CASSFGFSYEQYF
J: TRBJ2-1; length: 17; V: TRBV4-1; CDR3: CASSQEGAALGGGEQFF
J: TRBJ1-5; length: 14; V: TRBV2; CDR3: CASSGDRVDQPQHF
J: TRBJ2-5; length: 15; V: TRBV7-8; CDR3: CASYLGEGAQETQYF
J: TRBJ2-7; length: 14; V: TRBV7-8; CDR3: CASTVGLGAYEQYF
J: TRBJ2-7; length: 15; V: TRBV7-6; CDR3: CASSFSDGIAYEQYF
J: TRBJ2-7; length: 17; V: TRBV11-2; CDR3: CASSTIRGGADTYEQYF
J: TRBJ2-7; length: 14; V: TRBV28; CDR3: CASSLEGLAYEQYF
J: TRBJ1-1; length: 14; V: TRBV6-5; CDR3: CASREYRGRGEAFF
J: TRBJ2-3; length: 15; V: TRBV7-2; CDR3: CASSLSGGWADTQYF
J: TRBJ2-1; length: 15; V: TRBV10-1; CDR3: CASSESGVKGNEQFF
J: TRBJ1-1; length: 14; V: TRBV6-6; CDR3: CASSYTGLNTEAFF
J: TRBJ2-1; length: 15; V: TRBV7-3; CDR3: CASSLRGLAYNEQFF
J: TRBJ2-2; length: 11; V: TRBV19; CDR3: CASSISREVFF
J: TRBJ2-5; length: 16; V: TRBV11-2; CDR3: CASSPGIAGGEETQYF
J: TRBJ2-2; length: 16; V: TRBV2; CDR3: CASSIAGGQYGGELFF
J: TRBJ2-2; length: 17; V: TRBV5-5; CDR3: CASSLRLAGVGTGELFF
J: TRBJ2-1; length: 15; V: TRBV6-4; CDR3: CASSGESGAYNEQFF
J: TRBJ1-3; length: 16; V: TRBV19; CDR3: CASRQDGSSGGNTIYF
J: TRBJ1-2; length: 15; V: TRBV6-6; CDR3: CASSYSTGGAYGYTF
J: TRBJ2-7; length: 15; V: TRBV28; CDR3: CASTWGRRPHYEQYF
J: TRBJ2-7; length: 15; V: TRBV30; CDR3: CAWYAGDREINEQYF
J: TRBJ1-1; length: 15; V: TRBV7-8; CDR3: CASSLGQDARSEAFF
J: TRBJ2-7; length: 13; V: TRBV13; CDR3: CASSGNRGYEQYF
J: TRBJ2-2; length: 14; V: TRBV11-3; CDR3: CASSRTGDTGELFF